The rows below give T cell receptor beta chains drawn from one sample of a study of type 1 regulatory T cells. No antigen has been assigned to these receptors. TCRdb itself ran the reads through MiXCR, one entry per CDR3 protein. Of tens of thousands of distinct CDR3 sequences in the sample, just under 75% were seen once. Material for sequencing was cultured T cells, either the whole culture or a sorted T cell fraction (not recorded which). Receptor source: a human donor in good health. CDR3s include the opening cysteine and the closing phenylalanine or tryptophan. Part of the rows lack a size; the others show once, few, many or a class for expanded clones.

>TRBJ2-2|TRBV29-1|few|12
CSVNGPMGELFF
>TRBJ1-1|TRBV5-1|few|14
CASSGGQKGTEAFF
>TRBJ2-7|TRBV5-1|.|14
CASSFTTPSYEQYF
>TRBJ2-2|TRBV5-1|.|19
CASSLPAGDTSYGTGELFF
>TRBJ2-2|TRBV4-2|.|16
CASSQDFDSNTGELFF
>TRBJ2-3|TRBV20-1|.|12
CSGGGGTDTQYF
>TRBJ2-3|TRBV3-1|.|16
CASSQRDRGSTDTQYF
>TRBJ2-3|TRBV4-1|few|15
CASSQGSVSTDTQYF
>TRBJ2-2|TRBV7-9|.|16
CASSRTGGVVTGELFF
>TRBJ1-6|TRBV7-2|.|16
CASSLGQGISGSPLHF
>TRBJ1-4|TRBV12-3/TRBV12-4|.|16
CASRGSGTGSSEKLFF
>TRBJ1-1|TRBV5-1|.|14
CASSLVGGNTEAFF
>TRBJ2-3|TRBV3-1|.|14
CASRESGISDTQYF
>TRBJ2-1|TRBV7-2|.|14
CASSLRGGPNEQFF
>TRBJ1-5|TRBV12-3/TRBV12-4|.|14
CASSLEAGNQPQHF
>TRBJ2-3|TRBV19|few|13
CASSIQGADTQYF
>TRBJ1-5|TRBV20-1|.|13
CSARTGGNQPQHF
>TRBJ2-1|TRBV20-1|.|13
CSARLPLSHEQFF
>TRBJ2-2|TRBV5-1|.|15
CASSLEAGDTGELFF
>TRBJ1-5|TRBV20-1|once|14
CSARGQKDNQPQHF
>TRBJ2-2|TRBV19|.|16
CASSFYGQLNTGELFF
>TRBJ1-2|TRBV28|.|13
CASTPDRAWGYTF
>TRBJ1-5|TRBV19|.|13
CASSPRGNQPQHF
>TRBJ2-7|TRBV29-1|medium-sized|12
CSVGDLAGEQYF
>TRBJ1-1|TRBV2|.|16
CASSVSYGPMNTEAFF
>TRBJ2-1|TRBV20-1|.|13
CSARGSPRNEQFF
>TRBJ1-1|TRBV2|.|13
CASSGRRGTEAFF
>TRBJ2-3|TRBV12-3/TRBV12-4|.|15
CASSSLATSTDTQYF
>TRBJ1-4|TRBV18|once|14
CASSPGQVIEKLFF
>TRBJ2-3|TRBV6-6|few|15
CASSYQGTKLDTQYF
>TRBJ1-6|TRBV14|few|18
CASSQDYYRGSYNSPLHF
>TRBJ2-5|TRBV20-1|few|14
CSAFGVNRQETQYF